The rows below give T cell receptor beta chains drawn from one sample of a study of cytomegalovirus exposure and HLA in healthy donors. Produced via immunoSEQ multiplex PCR; TCRdb's table is partial and in-frame only. The sample has about 130,000 clones, approximately 71% seen once. Sequences were obtained from PBMCs. These TCRs come from a man younger than 45 in good health and CMV-seronegative. Each CDR3 is given with its conserved first and last residue. D genes are given only for firm matches. Not all rows give a size; the values are once, few, many and, for expanded clones, a class.

TRBJ2-5	.	.	TRBV6-5	CASSYSDSQETQYF	TGTGCCAGCAGTTACTCTGACAGCCAAGAGACCCAGTACTTC
TRBJ1-2	.	.	TRBV28	CASSLSGDPNYGYTF	TGTGCCAGCAGTTTATCGGGGGACCCCAACTATGGCTACACCTTC
TRBJ2-3	TRBD2	.	TRBV7-3	CASSLVAGAVDTQYF	TGTGCCAGCAGCTTGGTGGCGGGAGCGGTAGATACGCAGTATTTT
TRBJ2-7	TRBD2	.	TRBV5-4	CASSVGQGLAGVNEQYF	TGTGCCAGCAGCGTGGGACAGGGACTAGCGGGAGTGAACGAGCAGTACTTC
TRBJ2-1	TRBD1	.	TRBV19	CASSMRDRGANEQFF	TGTGCCAGTAGTATGAGGGACAGGGGAGCCAATGAGCAGTTCTTC
TRBJ2-3	TRBD2	.	TRBV10-3	CAIRLTSGGDTQYF	TGTGCCATCAGACTGACTAGCGGAGGGGATACGCAGTATTTT
TRBJ2-3	TRBD2	once	TRBV19	CASSTSGSAQYF	TGTGCCAGTAGTACTAGCGGGAGTGCGCAGTATTTT
TRBJ2-7	.	.	TRBV11-3	CASSAGHTYEQYF	TGTGCCAGCAGCGCTGGACATACCTACGAGCAGTACTTC
TRBJ2-7	TRBD2	few	TRBV7-3	CASSLGLAGVEEQYF	TGTGCCAGCAGCCTGGGACTAGCGGGAGTGGAAGAGCAGTACTTC
TRBJ2-3	TRBD2	.	TRBV2	CASSEGTSHGDTQYF	TGTGCCAGCAGTGAGGGGACTAGCCATGGAGATACGCAGTATTTT
TRBJ2-3	.	.	TRBV13	CASTLEGADTQYF	TGTGCCAGCACCCTAGAGGGAGCAGATACGCAGTATTTT
TRBJ2-2	.	.	TRBV2	CASSGSGGELFF	TGTGCCAGCAGTGGGAGTGGCGGGGAGCTGTTTTTT
TRBJ1-2	.	.	TRBV2	CASRTDSYGYTF	TGTGCCAGCAGAACGGACAGCTATGGCTACACCTTC
TRBJ2-1	TRBD2	few	TRBV5-1	CASSLSTSGGDGEQFF	TGCGCCAGCAGCTTGTCGACTAGCGGGGGGGACGGTGAGCAGTTCTTC
TRBJ1-6	.	.	TRBV2	CASSLQGLENSPLHF	TGTGCCAGCAGCCTACAGGGCCTAGAGAATTCACCCCTCCACTTT
TRBJ2-1	TRBD2	once	TRBV4-1	CASSQERPSGYNEQFF	TGCGCCAGCAGCCAAGAACGGCCTAGCGGTTACAATGAGCAGTTCTTC
TRBJ2-3	.	.	TRBV28	CASKEGTDTQYF	TGTGCCAGCAAAGAGGGTACAGATACGCAGTATTTT
TRBJ1-3	.	.	TRBV18	CASSPDSGNTIYF	TGTGCCAGCTCACCCGACAGTGGAAACACCATATATTTT
TRBJ2-5	TRBD1	.	TRBV30	CAWRMTGLQETQYF	TGTGCCTGGAGGATGACAGGGTTGCAAGAGACCCAGTACTTC
TRBJ2-1	TRBD2	.	TRBV7-3	CASSSAGLAGDNEQFF	TGTGCCAGCAGCTCCGCCGGACTAGCGGGAGACAATGAGCAGTTCTTC
TRBJ2-1	TRBD2	.	TRBV7-3	CASSLLGGVNEQFF	TGTGCCAGCAGCTTACTGGGAGGGGTCAATGAGCAGTTCTTC
TRBJ2-3	TRBD2	few	TRBV6-4	CASSDSAGETDTQYF	TGTGCCAGCAGTGACTCCGCGGGAGAAACAGATACGCAGTATTTT
TRBJ1-2	.	few	TRBV28	CASSLWGRDGYTF	TGTGCCAGCAGTTTATGGGGCAGGGATGGCTACACCTTC
TRBJ1-5	.	.	TRBV6-1	CASSALRGTLPSSQPQHF	TGTGCCAGCAGTGCCCTCAGGGGAACGCTCCCGTCTAGTCAGCCCCAGCATTTT
TRBJ1-1	TRBD1	.	TRBV5-1	CASSLSGQGASFF	TGCGCCAGCAGCTTGAGCGGACAGGGGGCTTCTTTCTTT
TRBJ1-6	.	.	TRBV28	CASSGGRGGIASPLHF	TGTGCCAGCTCCGGGGGGAGGGGGGGAATCGCTTCACCCCTCCACTTT
TRBJ2-2	TRBD2	.	TRBV11-2	CASSLLRLGLANTGELFF	TGTGCCAGCAGCTTACTCCGACTCGGACTAGCGAACACCGGGGAGCTGTTTTTT
TRBJ1-1	.	.	TRBV6-5	CASGPPREAFF	TGTGCCAGCGGCCCCCCCAGGGAAGCTTTCTTT
TRBJ2-1	TRBD1	.	TRBV7-3	CASSFTGQGAMNEQFF	TGTGCCAGCAGCTTTACTGGACAGGGGGCAATGAACGAGCAGTTCTTC
TRBJ1-1	TRBD1	.	TRBV5-4	CASSFKTGTNTEAFF	TGTGCCAGCAGCTTTAAGACAGGGACGAACACTGAAGCTTTCTTT
TRBJ2-1	.	.	TRBV5-1	CASRSGVGGPNEQFF	TGCGCCAGCAGGTCGGGTGTGGGAGGCCCCAATGAGCAGTTCTTC
TRBJ2-1	TRBD2	.	TRBV6-1	CASSALAGVNNEQFF	TGTGCCAGCAGTGCCCTAGCGGGAGTAAACAATGAGCAGTTCTTC
TRBJ2-3	.	.	TRBV6-1	CASSDRYLDTQYF	TGTGCCAGCAGTGACAGGTACTTAGATACGCAGTATTTT
TRBJ2-3	TRBD2	.	TRBV4-1	CASSQMDSGPTDTQYF	TGCGCCAGCAGCCAGATGGATAGCGGGCCTACAGATACGCAGTATTTT
TRBJ2-7	.	.	TRBV15	CATSRDLAYEQYF	TGTGCCACCAGCAGAGATCTTGCCTACGAGCAGTACTTC
TRBJ2-7	.	.	TRBV7-8	CASSPQAGDGSEQYF	TGTGCCAGCAGCCCCCAGGCAGGAGATGGGAGCGAGCAGTACTTC
TRBJ2-3	TRBD2	.	TRBV9	CASSVGTSGRAPLNTQYF	TGTGCCAGCAGCGTCGGGACTAGCGGGAGGGCCCCTTTAAATACGCAGTATTTT
TRBJ2-1	TRBD2	.	TRBV2	CASSRLAEYNEQFF	TGTGCCAGCAGTAGACTAGCGGAGTACAATGAGCAGTTCTTC
TRBJ2-3	TRBD2	.	TRBV18	CASSQTSGDTQYF	TGTGCCAGCTCACAGACTAGCGGGGATACGCAGTATTTT
TRBJ2-6	.	.	TRBV28	CASSFYISGANVLTF	TGTGCCAGCAGTTTTTACATTTCTGGGGCCAACGTCCTGACTTTC
TRBJ2-3	.	.	TRBV5-1	CASSLFKTSTDTQYF	TGCGCCAGCAGCTTGTTCAAGACTAGCACAGATACGCAGTATTTT
TRBJ2-5	TRBD2	.	TRBV6-5	CASSYSGLAGGETQYF	TGTGCCAGCAGTTACTCGGGACTAGCGGGAGGAGAGACCCAGTACTTC
TRBJ1-4	.	.	TRBV6-5	CASSSHGDGGGEKLFF	TGTGCCAGCAGTTCACATGGGGATGGGGGAGGTGAAAAACTGTTTTTT
TRBJ1-5	TRBD1	.	TRBV7-8	CASSGNRGSNQPQHF	TGTGCCAGCAGCGGTAACAGGGGAAGCAATCAGCCCCAGCATTTT
TRBJ1-1	.	.	TRBV19	CASSIGWLATEAFF	TGTGCCAGTAGCATAGGCTGGCTGGCCACTGAAGCTTTCTTT
TRBJ2-4	TRBD1	once	TRBV15	CATSRDRDRGTIQYF	TGTGCCACCAGCAGAGACCGGGACAGGGGAACCATTCAGTACTTC
TRBJ1-1	.	.	TRBV4-2	CASSQDRSRVGTEAFF	TGTGCCAGCAGCCAAGATCGATCCAGGGTAGGTACTGAAGCTTTCTTT
TRBJ2-1	.	.	TRBV10-3	CASLGGTDNNEQFF	TGTGCCAGTCTTGGGGGGACGGATAACAATGAGCAGTTCTTC
TRBJ2-2	TRBD1	.	TRBV5-1	CASSGDRGRVTGELFF	TGCGCCAGCAGCGGAGACAGGGGGCGCGTCACCGGGGAGCTGTTTTTT
TRBJ2-7	TRBD2	.	TRBV4-2	CASSSRSSGTSGLYSYEQYF	TGTGCCAGCAGCTCTAGATCCTCCGGGACTAGCGGCCTATACTCCTACGAGCAGTACTTC
TRBJ2-3	TRBD2	.	TRBV19	CASTRGASGSRTDTQYF	TGTGCCAGTACCCGCGGGGCTAGCGGGAGCCGCACAGATACGCAGTATTTT
TRBJ2-7	TRBD2	.	TRBV28	CASRLAGANEQYF	TGTGCCAGCAGATTAGCGGGAGCCAACGAGCAGTACTTC
TRBJ2-7	.	.	TRBV27	CASNLKQYF	TGTGCCAGCAACTTAAAGCAGTACTTC
TRBJ1-2	.	.	TRBV6-5	CASSPTGNYGYTF	TGTGCCAGCAGTCCAACGGGAAACTATGGCTACACCTTC
TRBJ2-7	TRBD1	once	TRBV4-2	CASSQDRGTYEQYF	TGTGCCAGCAGCCAAGACAGGGGGACCTACGAGCAGTACTTC